This entry is about one T cell receptor (beta chain). A far larger clone is one base from this, pointing to a likely read error. TRAV- and TRBV-specific primers were used for first-strand cDNA, which covered alpha and beta chains. With a V-primer adapter and a constant-region primer, TCRs were amplified for 20 to 25 PCR cycles. TCRdb re-called the reads through MiXCR, storing one row per CDR3 protein. The table has around 100,000 distinct CDR3 sequences, 20% to 25% seen once. This specimen belongs to a study of low-dose radiotherapy and immunotherapy resistance in tumors. Study background: Per fraction, Cohort 2 was given 1 Gy every two weeks, accumulating a total of 13 Gy over 26 weeks.

The CDR3 has 16 amino acids. Germline V gene lookup returns CDR1 MGHRA and CDR2 YSYEKL. Time point given: after trial treatment. Treatment defined: LDRT plus nivolumab, ipilimumab, low-dose cyclophosphamide and aspirin (RACIN trial). Ipilimumab, nivolumab, aspirin, low-dose cyclophosphamide and low-dose radiotherapy were administered to donors. The rearrangement uses TRBV4-1 and TRBJ1-5, with 10 nucleotides matching TRBD1. This clonotype originated in a female donor with ovarian cancer. Sequences were derived from PBMCs, sampled after low-dose radiotherapy plus immunotherapy. The CDR3 here is CASSQSGTGEYQPQQF. CDR3 in DNA: TGTGCCAGCAGCCAGTCCGGGACAGGGGAATATCAGCCCCAGCAGTTT.